This T cell receptor (beta chain) was observed in a study of T cell changes during pregnancy in multiple sclerosis. Profiling relied on immunoSEQ multiplex PCR, and the TCRdb table lists in-frame clones only, not all of them. The data hold about 75,000 clones, with 75% to 95% observed a single time. The CDR3 spans 12 residues. Germline assignment: CDR1 SGHVS and CDR2 FNYEAQ. Trimming cost V 5 bases and J 12 bases; bases outside gene matches: 6. The sequencing used CD4+ T cells from peripheral blood mononuclear cells, collected before pregnancy. This chain uses TRBV7-6 with TRBJ2-1; 8 nucleotides match TRBD2. The receptor comes from a female donor with multiple sclerosis, enrolled in a pregnancy study. CDR3 loop: CASSPGLVAQFF. The DNA for the CDR3 is TGTGCCAGCAGCCCGGGACTAGTTGCGCAGTTCTTC.